A single sample gave rise to the 27 T cell receptor beta chains below, sequenced in a study of blood T cell repertoires in COVID-19 (TCRdb year 2020). The library relied on the immunoSEQ multiplex PCR assay. TCRdb stores this immuneACCESS table with in-frame sequences only. Part of the clones is absent; in the studies checked, under half of the shortfall reflects unresolved V genes, and no reason is known for the rest. For this sample there are roughly 100,000 clones; about 91% appear just once. Roughly 17% of the sample is in the top ten clones. Sequenced: peripheral blood. These receptor sequences come from a man aged 45-65 years with acute or convalescent COVID-19.

The chain combines TRBV24-1 with TRBJ2-1, with 9 bases lining up with TRBD1. CDR3 length equals 15 residues. CDR1 and CDR2 from the germline V gene are KGHDR and SFDVKD. Germline trimming cut 5 bases from V and 6 bases from J; bases unmatched to any gene: 7. The CDR3 bases are TGTGCCACCAGTGTCGGGGACAGGGCCGTCAATGAGCAGTTCTTC. Amino acid sequence: CATSVGDRAVNEQFF.

This chain uses TRBV6-5 with TRBJ2-5; D unclear. The germline V gene has CDR1 MNHEY and CDR2 SVGAGI. The CDR3 spans 12 residues. Trimming removed 5 bases at V and 4 bases at J, with 8 bases between. CDR3 sequence reads: CASSRLGETQYF. CDR3 nucleotide sequence: TGTGCCAGCAGTCGACTCGGAGAGACCCAGTACTTC.

V and J are TRBV6-1 and TRBJ2-5; TRBD1 agrees at 7 bases. Germline CDR1 reads MNHNS; CDR2 reads SASEGT. This CDR3 spans 13 amino acids. With 3 bases clipped from V and 13 bases from J, the junction kept 11 bases outside the gene matches. The CDR3 DNA follows: TGTGCCAGCAGTGATCACAATAGGGGACAGTTGTACTTC. Translation: CASSDHNRGQLYF.

The chain carries TRBV10-1 and TRBJ2-2, with a tentative D call TRBD1 (6 bases). Looked up from germline, CDR1 is WNHNN and CDR2 is SYGVQD (reference sequence). CDR3 length: 14 amino acids. Trimming took 4 bases from V and 4 from J, leaving 10 bases between them. The CDR3 loop reads CASSGDTSTGELFF. Here the CDR3 DNA reads TGCGCCAGCAGTGGGGACACCTCCACCGGGGAGCTGTTTTTT.

The V call is TRBV5-1, the J call TRBJ1-6, with a possible D match to TRBD1 (5 bases). This CDR3 spans 16 amino acids. Germline values: CDR1 SGHRS, CDR2 YFSETQ. V was pared by 0 bases and J by 5 bases, with 12 bases between. CDR3 loop: CASSLATAGDNSPLHF. For the CDR3, the DNA is TGCGCCAGCAGCTTGGCGACAGCAGGAGATAATTCACCCCTCCACTTT.

The chain recombines TRBV18 with TRBJ2-3; 10 nucleotides line up with TRBD1. The V gene's germline CDR1 is KGHSH and CDR2 LQKENI. The CDR3 totals 16 residues. V trimming: 5 bases; J trimming: 1 base; junction bases outside the gene matches: 6. The CDR3 here is CASSTRQGARTDTQYF. The CDR3 DNA sequence: TGTGCCAGCTCAACGAGACAGGGGGCCCGCACAGATACGCAGTATTTT.

V and J are TRBV10-3 and TRBJ1-5; D ambiguous. This CDR3 is 14 amino acids long. Trimming pared 2 bases from V and 2 bases from J, leaving 7 bases between. CDR1 and CDR2 (germline): ENHRY, SYGVKD. The CDR3 DNA sequence: TGTGCCATCAGTGAGGGAGAAGGCAATCAGCCCCAGCATTTT. It yields the protein CAISEGEGNQPQHF.

A word on this clone: Because the CDR3's place on the DNA is in doubt, the DNA is left out and the CDR3 is given as listed by TCRdb. The V call is TRBV11-2, the J call TRBJ1-1. The CDR3 is made up of 12 amino acids, end residues included. Per the germline V gene, CDR1 is SGHAT and CDR2 is FQNNGV. This CDR3 is CASSFGGGSTFF.

The rearrangement links TRBV18 to TRBJ2-1, with TRBD2 matching over 8 bases. J lost 4 bases, V lost 4 bases, and 3 bases had no gene match. Germline assignment: CDR1 KGHSH and CDR2 LQKENI. This CDR3 contains 14 residues. The CDR3 DNA is TGTGCCAGCTCACGGATAGCGGGGTACAATGAGCAGTTCTTC. Protein product: CASSRIAGYNEQFF.

V usage is TRBV19 and J usage is TRBJ2-3; TRBD2 is a possible D gene (6 bases). Trimming removed 3 bases at V and 2 bases at J, with 12 bases between. CDR3 length equals 15 residues. Germline lookup yields CDR1 LNHDA and CDR2 SQIVND (reference sequence). The CDR3 reads CASSIGDSITDTQYF. In nucleotides, the CDR3 is TGTGCCAGTAGTATCGGGGACTCGATCACAGATACGCAGTATTTT.

Only one count was recorded for this clone. J is TRBJ2-3 and V is TRBV5-4; 10 nucleotides agree with TRBD2. The germline V gene encodes CDR1 SGHNT and CDR2 YYREEE (reference sequence). The CDR3 contains 14 residues. The ends lost 4 bases at V and 4 bases at J; junction bases unmatched: 3. The DNA of the CDR3 is TGTGCCAGCAGCAGCGGGGGGGCGGCAGATACGCAGTATTTT. It specifies CASSSGGAADTQYF.

The rearrangement uses TRBV11-3 and TRBJ2-7; D is possibly TRBD1 (5 bases). Trimming removed 6 bases from V and 3 bases from J, with 12 bases in between. Germline loops: CDR1 SGHNT, CDR2 YENEEA. This CDR3 region has 13 residues. CDR3: CASSQGSIYEQYF. For the CDR3, the DNA is TGTGCCAGCAGTCAGGGTTCCATCTACGAGCAGTACTTC.

The chain carries TRBV28 and TRBJ1-5, with a weak D call TRBD1 (6 bases). The V gene's germline CDR1 is MDHEN and CDR2 SYDVKM. V was shortened by 4 bases and J by 4 bases, with 17 bases between the two germline ends. The CDR3 runs 16 residues. The CDR3 protein is CASSSPEGQGNQPQHF. The CDR3 coding sequence is TGTGCCAGCAGTTCTCCCGAGGGGCAGGGGAATCAGCCCCAGCATTTT.

J is TRBJ2-1 and V is TRBV6-2 or TRBV6-3, with TRBD1 as a possible D gene (6 bases). Germline CDR1 and CDR2: MNHEY and SVGEGT. Trimming shortened V by 5 bases and J by 0 bases, and 14 bases separated the two germline ends. The CDR3 contains 16 residues. CDR3 in DNA: TGTGCCAGCAGTCCCGGAGGACAGAGCTCCTACAATGAGCAGTTCTTC. The encoded protein is CASSPGGQSSYNEQFF.

This clone was counted only a few times. J is TRBJ1-2 and V is TRBV18; 8 nucleotides line up with TRBD1. CDR1 and CDR2 (germline): KGHSH, LQKENI. There are 17 residues in the CDR3. V gave up 6 bases and J gave up 0 bases; unmatched junction bases: 12. The CDR3 coding sequence is TGTGCCAGCTCGCCGCAACGGACAGGGACTCCTAACTATGGCTACACCTTC. It codes for CASSPQRTGTPNYGYTF.

This chain joins TRBV19 and TRBJ1-5; D uncertain. Per the germline V gene, CDR1 is LNHDA and CDR2 is SQIVND (reference sequence). V lost 7 bases and J 4 bases, leaving 8 bases between the germline ends. The CDR3 covers 12 residues. The chain's CDR3 is CASTSRNQPQHF. CDR3 DNA: TGTGCCAGTACCTCCAGGAATCAGCCCCAGCATTTT.

The chain uses TRBV11-1 and TRBJ1-6; 10 bases are a match to TRBD1. Per germline, CDR1 SGHAT and CDR2 FQDESV (reference sequence). The length of the CDR3 is 15 residues. J was trimmed by 10 bases and V by 6 bases; bases with no gene match: 9. In DNA form, the CDR3 reads TGTGCCAGCAGTGAAACCGGGACAGGGGTATCACCCCTCCACTTT. It specifies CASSETGTGVSPLHF.

This chain joins TRBV27 and TRBJ1-5; D might be TRBD1 (6 bases). V lost 5 bases, J lost 0 bases, and 11 bases lay in between. The CDR3 runs to 15 residues. Germline values: CDR1 MNHEY, CDR2 SMNVEV (reference sequence). The CDR3 DNA reads as TGTGCCAGCAGTCCTCGGACAGTTAGCAATCAGCCCCAGCATTTT. Translated, it gives CASSPRTVSNQPQHF.

The chain is built from TRBV5-5 and TRBJ1-5; D uncertain. Germline-derived CDR1 and CDR2 are SGHKS and YYEKEE (reference sequence). This CDR3 has 15 amino acids. Trimming removed 3 bases from V and 0 bases from J, with 10 bases in between. The DNA for the CDR3 is TGTGCCAGCAGCTCTTATATCTCTAGCAATCAGCCCCAGCATTTT. This codes for CASSSYISSNQPQHF.

This chain uses TRBV11-3 with TRBJ2-2; D remains unclear. Between the trimmed V and J ends, which lost 6 bases and 3 bases, there was a span of 11 bases. From germline, CDR1 is SGHNT and CDR2 YENEEA. The CDR3 is 14 residues long. DNA of the CDR3: TGTGCCAGCAGGTTCGACACCTACACCGGGGAGCTGTTTTTT. As protein: CASRFDTYTGELFF. The full variable domain, its missing parts supplied by reference TRBV11-3 and TRBJ2-2, is EAGVVQSPRYKIIEKKQPVAFWCNPISGHNTLYWYLQNLGQGPELLIRYENEEAVDDSQLPKDRFSAERLKGVDSTLKIQPAELGDSAVYLCASRFDTYTGELFFGEGSRLTVL.

The rearrangement uses TRBV21-1 and TRBJ1-3; the table gives TRBD1 as D, unverified against the DNA. TRBV21-1 is marked as a pseudogene. The CDR3 loop spans 17 amino acids. CDR3 protein: CASSKGRDRGNGNTIYF. The CDR3 coding sequence is TGTGCCAGCAGCAAAGGGAGGGACAGGGGTAATGGAAACACCATATATTTT.

The J gene is TRBJ2-3, the V gene TRBV6-2 or TRBV6-3; tentatively, D is TRBD1 (5 bases). Per the germline V gene, CDR1 is MNHEY and CDR2 is SVGEGT. The CDR3 spans 16 residues. Trimming left V 0 bases short and J 1 base short, with 11 bases between. CDR3 nucleotides: TGTGCCAGCAGTTACTCGACCGGACACGGCACAGATACGCAGTATTTT. Translation: CASSYSTGHGTDTQYF.

The gene calls are TRBV4-1 and TRBJ1-1, with D perhaps TRBD1 (5 bases). The germline CDR1 and CDR2 sequences are MGHRA and YSYEKL. V lost 3 bases and J lost 5, with 25 bases in between. The length of the CDR3 is 18 residues. CDR3: CASSQAGERRGRGTEAFF. The CDR3 DNA sequence: TGCGCCAGCAGCCAGGCGGGAGAGCGAAGGGGAAGGGGTACTGAAGCTTTCTTT.

The J gene is TRBJ1-6, the V gene TRBV2, with 7 nucleotides matching TRBD1. J gave up 9 bases and V 10 bases, and 12 bases lay outside the gene matches. Germline CDR1 SNHLY, CDR2 FYNNEI. The CDR3 is 14 amino acids. CDR3 coding DNA: TGTGCCACCTTTAGGGACAGAGACGTTTCACCCCTCCACTTT. It is translated as CATFRDRDVSPLHF.

The rearrangement joins TRBV24-1 to TRBJ1-2; D possibly corresponds to TRBD1 (5 bases). The CDR3 is made up of 13 amino acids. Trimming took 9 bases from V and 3 from J, leaving 13 bases between them. Germline values: CDR1 KGHDR, CDR2 SFDVKD. The CDR3 protein is CATWGVGDYGYTF. The CDR3 DNA is TGTGCCACCTGGGGGGTAGGCGACTATGGCTACACCTTC.

The chain recombines TRBV2 with TRBJ2-5; no clear D. The CDR3 runs 14 residues. Germline V gene data show CDR1 as SNHLY and CDR2 as FYNNEI. V dropped 4 bases and J dropped 0 bases, with 9 bases sitting between them. CDR3: CASSAGRYQETQYF. The CDR3 DNA reads as TGTGCCAGCAGTGCGGGTCGGTACCAAGAGACCCAGTACTTC.

This chain links TRBV11-3 with TRBJ2-1, with a weak D call TRBD1 (6 bases). The germline CDR1 and CDR2 sequences are SGHNT and YENEEA. This CDR3 is built from 17 residues. The V end was cut by 4 bases, the J end by 5 bases, with 21 bases between. As DNA, the CDR3 is TGTGCCAGCAGCTCCCTACGTACCAGGACAGTTGACAATGAGCAGTTCTTC. Its translation: CASSSLRTRTVDNEQFF.